This TCR beta chain was observed in a study of blood T cell repertoires in COVID-19. On the study more broadly: COVID-19 samples collected from the United States, Italy and Spain covered acute and convalescent phases. T cells, B-cell-depleted T cells, or PBMCs provided the cDNA or gDNA that served as material.

J lost 2 bases, V lost 3 bases, and 7 bases had no gene match. CDR3 size: 15 residues. Looked up from germline, CDR1 is DFQATT and CDR2 is SNEGSKA (reference sequence). This clone was recorded only once. In the original workflow: Reference gene primer amplification yielded estimated nucleated cell counts. The repertoire was sequenced with immunoSEQ multiplex PCR; TCRdb's copy has only in-frame clones and lacks some. D and trimming come from the DNA, and the V and J calls and clone size come from that table. This sample has some 400,000 clones; around 91% occur once, and the top ten carry around 7%. The rearrangement uses TRBV20-1 and TRBJ2-5; TRBD2 agrees at 9 bases. This clonotype was obtained from a man younger than 30 with active or convalescent COVID-19. The sample consisted of peripheral blood. CDR3 nucleotides: TGCAGTGCTAGTCGCGGCGGGGGGGGTCAAGAGACCCAGTACTTC. This sequence encodes CSASRGGGGQETQYF.